The 8 T cell receptor beta chains listed next were all sequenced from one sample in a study of cytomegalovirus exposure and HLA in healthy donors. It was with 60 Vbeta and 13 Jbeta primers that the PCR ran. Assay: immunoSEQ multiplex PCR; the TCRdb copy retains only in-frame clones and omits some. Of under 150,000 clones listed, 55% to 80% are singletons. Sequencing was done on a sample of PBMCs. Receptors were obtained from a human donor in good health.

This sequence joins TRBV5-1 and TRBJ2-3; TRBD2 aligns across 8 bases. The length of the CDR3 is 15 residues. J was trimmed by 4 bases and V by 1 base; bases with no gene match: 5. CDR1 is SGHRS and CDR2 is YFSETQ in the germline V gene. CDR3 in DNA: TGCGCCAGCAGCTTGCCGGGGGGGGCGGCAGATACGCAGTATTTT. It encodes CASSLPGGAADTQYF.

This clone has more than one count but fewer than ten. V gene TRBV6-5 combines with J gene TRBJ2-3; the D is unclear. The V gene lost 2 bases and the J gene lost 3 bases, with 9 bases spanning the gap. Per the germline V gene, CDR1 is MNHEY and CDR2 is SVGAGI. The CDR3 covers 14 residues. CDR3 nucleotide sequence: TGTGCCAGCAGTTACGCTCCGGGTACAGATACGCAGTATTTT. Its translation: CASSYAPGTDTQYF.

This rearrangement joins TRBV7-9 to TRBJ2-3; TRBD1 agrees at 8 bases. With V trimmed by 2 bases and J by 1 base, 5 bases remained unmatched. CDR1 SEHNR and CDR2 FQNEAQ come from the germline V gene (reference sequence). The CDR3 extends over 16 amino acids. Here the CDR3 reads CASSLPTGVGTDTQYF. As DNA, the CDR3 is TGTGCCAGCAGCTTACCGACAGGGGTGGGCACAGATACGCAGTATTTT.

V is TRBV6-1 and J is TRBJ2-3; 9 bases map to TRBD2. The V gene end was trimmed by 4 bases and the J gene end by 5 bases; junction bases not matched to a gene: 13. CDR1 is MNHNS and CDR2 is SASEGT in the germline V gene. CDR3 size: 17 residues. DNA for the CDR3: TGTGCCAGCAGTGGGACTAGGGCGGGGGGGCCGGGAGATACGCAGTATTTT. The encoded protein is CASSGTRAGGPGDTQYF.

In this sample, this clone turned up a few times. The chain uses TRBV11-2 and TRBJ1-4; the match to TRBD1 covers 9 bases. CDR1 SGHAT and CDR2 FQNNGV come from the germline V gene. CDR3 size: 16 residues. J was trimmed by 7 bases and V by 6 bases; bases with no gene match: 12. The CDR3 nucleotides read TGTGCCAGCAGTCCTACCCGGGACAGGGTCATTGAAAAACTGTTTTTT. Amino acids: CASSPTRDRVIEKLFF.

The J gene is TRBJ2-1, the V gene TRBV10-1, with 7 bases identical to TRBD1. The CDR3 contains 13 residues. The V and J ends lost 3 bases and 7 bases, in that order; junction bases with no gene match: 3. Germline CDR1 WNHNN, CDR2 SYGVQD (reference sequence). The CDR3 region has the DNA TGCGCCAGCAGTGAACAGGGGCGGAATGAGCAGTTCTTC. This encodes CASSEQGRNEQFF.

V gene TRBV5-4 combines with J gene TRBJ1-3; D is possibly TRBD1 (6 bases). The V end lost 4 bases, the J end lost 0 bases, and 11 bases lay between the germline ends. Germline lookup yields CDR1 SGHNT and CDR2 YYREEE (reference sequence). The CDR3 contains 15 residues. The CDR3 sequence is CASSIGDNSGNTIYF. The CDR3, as DNA: TGTGCCAGCAGCATAGGGGACAACTCTGGAAACACCATATATTTT. Full variable domain (outside the CDR3, taken from reference TRBV5-4 and TRBJ1-3): ETGVTQSPTHLIKTRGQQVTLRCSSQSGHNTVSWYQQALGQGPQFIFQYYREEENGRGNFPPRFSGLQFPNYSSELNVNALELDDSALYLCASSIGDNSGNTIYFGEGSWLTVV.

J is TRBJ1-5 and V is TRBV30; 9 nucleotides match TRBD1. V lost 0 bases and J lost 6; bases outside the gene matches: 9. The CDR3 spans 16 residues. Germline lookup yields CDR1 GTSNPN and CDR2 SVGIG (reference sequence). CDR3 sequence reads: CAWSVRSGQGLQPQHF. The CDR3 coding sequence is TGTGCCTGGAGTGTACGATCGGGACAGGGCCTTCAGCCCCAGCATTTT.